The 17 T cell receptor beta chains presented below share a single source sample, sequenced in a study of regulatory T cells in long-lasting Graves disease. The time point: persistent/refractory GD, antithyroid drugs over 5 years with positive TRAb. After RNA was extracted from PBMCs, the TCR library was made from it. For TCR beta, libraries came from iRepertoire HTBI primers and Arm-PCR of CDR3 regions. TCRdb fed the multiplex PCR reads into MiXCR, producing one record per CDR3 protein. Here the sample spans about 460,000 distinct CDR3 sequences, approximately 23% being singletons. Sequencing used peripheral blood mononuclear cells (PBMCs), obtained when the disease was refractory, from a patient treated with antithyroid drugs. These TCRs come from a female donor with Graves disease.

This clonotype was picked up a small number of times. V gene TRBV7-3 combines with J gene TRBJ2-7; 7 bases map to TRBD2. The CDR3 extends over 13 amino acids. Germline CDR1 reads SGHTA; CDR2 reads FQGTGA. Trimming took 5 bases from V and 3 from J; bases not matched to a gene: 4. Here the CDR3 reads CASSPGLFYEQYF. DNA of the CDR3: TGTGCCAGCAGCCCGGGACTATTCTACGAGCAGTACTTC.

As to this clonotype: A much larger clonotype is one base distant, so this may be a read error. V gene TRBV28 combines with J gene TRBJ2-7, with 10 bases identical to TRBD1. This CDR3 contains 21 residues. Germline V gives CDR1 MDHEN, CDR2 SYDVKM. CDR3 in amino acids: CASSSLARTGGFKSLLYERYF. The CDR3 bases are TGTGCCAGCAGCTCCTTAGCCCGGACAGGGGGTTTTAAGAGTTTATTGTACGAGCGGTACTTC.

The table lists this clonotype with many counts. The chain employs TRBV29-1 and TRBJ2-5, with a weak D call TRBD2 (7 bases). CDR1 is SQVTM and CDR2 is ANQGSEA in the germline V gene. V lost 0 bases, J lost 3 bases, and 17 bases lay in between. The CDR3 is 16 residues long. The CDR3 DNA reads as TGCAGCGTTGAAGACTTTGAGGGGGGGCCGGAAGAGACCCAGTACTTC. It translates to CSVEDFEGGPEETQYF.

This clonotype was observed a handful of times. A much bigger clone sits one base away, suggesting this may be a read error. The genes are TRBV7-2 and TRBJ2-7; 11 bases agree with TRBD2. Germline lookup yields CDR1 SGHTA and CDR2 FQGNSA. The CDR3 runs 14 residues. The CDR3 DNA is TGTGCCAGCAGCTCGACTAGCGGGAATTACGGGCAGTACTTC. Translated: CASSSTSGNYGQYF. Based on the CDR3 plus reference TRBV7-2 and TRBJ2-7, the full variable domain is GAGVSQSPSNKVTEKGKDVELRCDPISGHTALYWYRQSLGQGLEFLIYFQGNSAPDKSGLPSDRFSAERTGGSVSTLTIQRTQQEDSAVYLCASSSTSGNYGQYFGPGTRLTVT.

V and J are TRBV4-1 and TRBJ1-1, with unresolved D. This CDR3 has 15 amino acids. The V end was cut by 0 bases, the J end by 3 bases, with 11 bases between. Germline-derived CDR1 and CDR2 are MGHRA and YSYEKL. CDR3 sequence: CASSQDMLRYTEAFF. CDR3 bases: TGCGCCAGCAGCCAAGACATGTTAAGGTACACTGAAGCTTTCTTT.

This rearrangement joins TRBV20-1 to TRBJ1-5; D unclear. Germline CDR1 and CDR2: DFQATT and SNEGSKA (reference sequence). Trimming cost V 2 bases and J 0 bases, with 8 bases left between them. This CDR3 has 14 residues. In nucleotides, the CDR3 is TGCAGTGCTAGAACCTTAGATAGCAATCAGCCCCAGCATTTT. As protein: CSARTLDSNQPQHF.

Comments on this clonotype: This may be a read error, as it is one base from a much larger clone. V gene TRBV7-8 combines with J gene TRBJ2-7; D assignment may be TRBD1 or TRBD2 (6 bases each). This CDR3 comprises 15 residues. Deletions cut 3 bases from V and 4 bases from J, with 16 bases between. Germline V gives CDR1 SGHVS, CDR2 FQNEAQ. CDR3 loop: CASSFPGRGLYEQYF. The CDR3, as DNA: TGTGCCAGCAGCTTCCCGGGACGGGGGCTTTACGAGCAGTACTTC. The full variable domain, completed using reference TRBV7-8 and TRBJ2-7, is GAGVSQSPRYKVAKRGQDVALRCDPISGHVSLFWYQQALGQGPEFLTYFQNEAQLDKSGLPSDRFFAERPEGSVSTLKIQRTQQEDSAVYLCASSFPGRGLYEQYFGPGTRLTVT.

This clonotype showed up many times. The chain joins TRBV28 to TRBJ1-2; 7 nucleotides align to TRBD1. The CDR3 has 15 residues. V was pared by 5 bases and J by 6 bases, with 12 bases of the junction left unmatched. Germline lookup yields CDR1 MDHEN and CDR2 SYDVKM. The CDR3 here is CASSLPTGYNNGYTF. DNA of the CDR3: TGTGCCAGCAGTCTCCCGACAGGGTATAATAATGGCTACACCTTC.

V gene TRBV30 combines with J gene TRBJ1-1; D remains unclear. V lost 6 bases to trimming and J lost 5 bases, with 1 base between them. CDR1 GTSNPN and CDR2 SVGIG come from the germline V gene (reference sequence). The CDR3 consists of 8 residues. The CDR3 reads CACTEAFF. In DNA, the CDR3 is TGTGCCTGTACTGAAGCTTTCTTT. Variable domain in full (rest from reference TRBV30 and TRBJ1-1): SQTIHQWPATLVQPVGSPLSLECTVEGTSNPNLYWYRQAAGRGLQLLFYSVGIGQISSEVPQNLSASRPQDRQFILSSKKLLLSDSGFYLCACTEAFFGQGTRLTVV.

The chain carries TRBV18 and TRBJ2-2; D uncertain. Trimming removed 2 bases from V and 4 bases from J, with 5 bases in between. The CDR3 extends over 13 amino acids. Germline CDR1 KGHSH, CDR2 LQKENI. CDR3 loop: CASSPTITGELFF. The DNA of the CDR3 is TGTGCCAGCTCACCAACGATCACCGGGGAGCTGTTTTTT.

This clonotype was seen more than once but under ten times. The chain is built from TRBV7-2 and TRBJ1-1; D gene unclear. CDR3 length equals 13 residues. With 3 bases removed from V and 2 bases from J, the gap between germline ends came to 7 bases. Germline CDR1 reads SGHTA; CDR2 reads FQGNSA. CDR3 bases: TGTGCCAGCAGCTTCCCAGTTAACACTGAAGCTTTCTTT. Translation: CASSFPVNTEAFF.

The chain carries TRBV11-2 and TRBJ1-6, with D possibly matching TRBD1 (5 bases). V dropped 0 bases and J dropped 7 bases, with 16 bases sitting between them. The CDR3 runs 17 residues. Germline CDR1 and CDR2: SGHAT and FQNNGV. CDR3 nucleotides: TGTGCCAGCAGCTTAGATCGGGACTGGGAGCCGAATTCACCCCTCCACTTT. As protein: CASSLDRDWEPNSPLHF.

This clonotype occurred many times. The rearrangement joins TRBV28 to TRBJ2-6; the D gene is possibly TRBD1 (6 bases). The CDR3 is 16 residues long. The germline gives CDR1 MDHEN, CDR2 SYDVKM. The V and J ends lost 8 bases and 4 bases respectively, with 18 bases between them. The DNA of the CDR3 is TGTGCCAGCCGATACCTTCAGGGGCCCGGGGCCAACGTCCTGACTTTC. Translating gives CASRYLQGPGANVLTF.

The sample holds many counts of this clonotype. This rearrangement joins TRBV28 to TRBJ1-5; the D gene is possibly TRBD1 (6 bases). Germline V gives CDR1 MDHEN, CDR2 SYDVKM. V lost 7 bases, J lost 3 bases, and 19 bases lay in between. The CDR3 is 16 residues long. This CDR3 reads CASKSVQGPLNQPQHF. For the CDR3, the DNA is TGTGCCAGCAAAAGCGTACAGGGCCCGCTCAATCAGCCCCAGCATTTT.

This clonotype came up many times. This chain uses TRBV2 with TRBJ2-4; 7 bases line up with TRBD1. The CDR3 runs 16 residues. Germline V lookup: CDR1 SNHLY, CDR2 FYNNEI. The J segment lost 1 base and the V segment lost 0 bases, leaving 3 bases of the junction unmatched. In DNA form, the CDR3 reads TGTGCCAGCAGTGAAGCGACAGGGCCTGCCAAAAACATTCAGTACTTC. It yields the protein CASSEATGPAKNIQYF.

The rearrangement joins TRBV29-1 to TRBJ2-7, with TRBD1 matching 7 bases. The CDR3 spans 14 residues. Trimming took 7 bases from V and 6 from J; bases not matched to a gene: 15. Germline-derived CDR1 and CDR2 are SQVTM and ANQGSEA. CDR3 sequence (DNA): TGCAGCGCAAGAGACGACAGGGAGTGGAGCGAGCAGTACTTC. This gives the protein CSARDDREWSEQYF.

V usage is TRBV4-3 and J usage is TRBJ1-2; a possible D gene is TRBD1 (5 bases). CDR1 and CDR2 (germline): LGHNA, YSLEER. CDR3 length equals 14 residues. V dropped 0 bases and J dropped 9 bases, with 14 bases sitting between them. The CDR3 sequence: CASSQDNKGRSYTF. The DNA for the CDR3 is TGCGCCAGCAGCCAAGATAATAAGGGGCGAAGCTACACCTTC.